This T cell receptor beta chain is drawn from a study of blood T cell repertoires in COVID-19. Produced via immunoSEQ multiplex PCR; TCRdb's table is partial and in-frame only. The sample lists about 180,000 clones; 70% to 85% were seen once. V was pared by 4 bases and J by 7 bases, with 8 bases of the junction left unmatched. CDR1 and CDR2 (germline): MNHNY, SVGAGI (reference sequence). The CDR3 runs to 15 residues. This receptor was obtained from a man older than 75 with COVID-19, enrolled during active disease. The V and J genes are TRBV6-6 and TRBJ1-5; 9 bases fit TRBD1. Sequencing input: peripheral blood. The CDR3 loop reads CASSSPWTGEQPQHF. Written as DNA, the CDR3 is TGTGCCAGCAGTTCTCCCTGGACAGGGGAACAGCCCCAGCATTTT.